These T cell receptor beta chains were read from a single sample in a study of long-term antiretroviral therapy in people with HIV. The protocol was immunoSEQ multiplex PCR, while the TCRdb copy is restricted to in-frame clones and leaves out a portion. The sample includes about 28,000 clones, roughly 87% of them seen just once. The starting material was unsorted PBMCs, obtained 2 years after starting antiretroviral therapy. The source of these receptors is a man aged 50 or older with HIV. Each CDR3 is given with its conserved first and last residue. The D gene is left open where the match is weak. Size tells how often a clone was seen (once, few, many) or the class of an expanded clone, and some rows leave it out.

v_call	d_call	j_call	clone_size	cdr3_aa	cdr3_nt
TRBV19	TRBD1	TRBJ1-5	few	CASTPNRGSNQPQHF	TGTGCCAGTACCCCCAACAGGGGTAGCAATCAGCCCCAGCATTTT
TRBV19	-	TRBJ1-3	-	CASSIPGGGNTIYF	TGTGCCAGTAGTATCCCAGGCGGGGGAAACACCATATATTTT
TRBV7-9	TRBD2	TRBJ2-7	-	CASSPSTSGRSYEQYF	TGTGCCAGCAGCCCGAGTACTAGCGGGAGATCCTACGAGCAGTACTTC
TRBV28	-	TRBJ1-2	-	CASSSYYGYTF	TGTGCCAGCAGTTCCTACTATGGCTACACCTTC
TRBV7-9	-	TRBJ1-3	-	CASSVTGRRSGNTIYF	TGTGCCAGCAGCGTTACAGGGAGGAGGTCTGGAAACACCATATATTTT
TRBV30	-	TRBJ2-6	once	CAWSVNLGVGANVLTF	TGTGCCTGGAGTGTAAACCTCGGGGTTGGGGCCAACGTCCTGACTTTC
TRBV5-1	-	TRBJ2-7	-	CASSLETSREQYF	TGCGCCAGCAGCTTGGAGACTAGTCGCGAGCAGTACTTC
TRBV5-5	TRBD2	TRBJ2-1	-	CASSYAAGEAEYNEQFF	TGTGCCAGCAGTTATGCGGCGGGGGAGGCAGAATACAATGAGCAGTTCTTC
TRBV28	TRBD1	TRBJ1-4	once	CASSDRTGGGEKLFF	TGTGCCAGCAGTGATCGGACAGGGGGAGGTGAAAAACTGTTTTTT
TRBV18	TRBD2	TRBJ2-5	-	CASSPRRGFKTQYF	TGTGCCAGCTCACCCAGGCGGGGGTTTAAGACCCAGTACTTC
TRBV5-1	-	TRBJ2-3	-	CASSLEAKSTDTQYF	TGCGCCAGCAGCTTGGAGGCTAAAAGCACAGATACGCAGTATTTT
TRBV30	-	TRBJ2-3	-	CALQGSSSTDTQYF	TGTGCCTTACAGGGCTCTTCTAGCACAGATACGCAGTATTTT
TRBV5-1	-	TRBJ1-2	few	CATRATGTSYGYTF	TGCGCCACCCGGGCGACAGGAACTTCCTATGGCTACACCTTC
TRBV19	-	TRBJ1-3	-	CASSPAWVISGNTIYF	TGTGCCAGTAGTCCCGCGTGGGTAATTTCTGGAAACACCATATATTTT
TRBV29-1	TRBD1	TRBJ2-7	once	CSVARQGTYEQYF	TGCAGCGTTGCACGACAGGGAACCTACGAGCAGTACTTC
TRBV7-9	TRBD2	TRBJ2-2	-	CASSFGTSMNTGELFF	TGTGCCAGCAGCTTTGGGACTAGCATGAACACCGGGGAGCTGTTTTTT
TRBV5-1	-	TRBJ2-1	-	CASGTEPGTNNEQFF	TGCGCCAGCGGAACCGAGCCGGGTACCAACAATGAGCAGTTCTTC